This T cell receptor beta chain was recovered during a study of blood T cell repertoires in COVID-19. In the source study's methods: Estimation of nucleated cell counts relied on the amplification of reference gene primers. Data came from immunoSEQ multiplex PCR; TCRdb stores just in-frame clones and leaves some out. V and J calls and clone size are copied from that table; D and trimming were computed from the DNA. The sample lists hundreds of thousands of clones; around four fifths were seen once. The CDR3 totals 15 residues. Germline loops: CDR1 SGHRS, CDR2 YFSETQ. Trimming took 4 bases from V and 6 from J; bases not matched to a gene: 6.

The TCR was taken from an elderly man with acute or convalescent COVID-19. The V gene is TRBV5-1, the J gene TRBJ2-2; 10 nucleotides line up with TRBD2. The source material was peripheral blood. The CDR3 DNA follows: TGCGCCAGCAGCACTAGCGGGATCCGTGCCGGGGAGCTGTTTTTT. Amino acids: CASSTSGIRAGELFF.